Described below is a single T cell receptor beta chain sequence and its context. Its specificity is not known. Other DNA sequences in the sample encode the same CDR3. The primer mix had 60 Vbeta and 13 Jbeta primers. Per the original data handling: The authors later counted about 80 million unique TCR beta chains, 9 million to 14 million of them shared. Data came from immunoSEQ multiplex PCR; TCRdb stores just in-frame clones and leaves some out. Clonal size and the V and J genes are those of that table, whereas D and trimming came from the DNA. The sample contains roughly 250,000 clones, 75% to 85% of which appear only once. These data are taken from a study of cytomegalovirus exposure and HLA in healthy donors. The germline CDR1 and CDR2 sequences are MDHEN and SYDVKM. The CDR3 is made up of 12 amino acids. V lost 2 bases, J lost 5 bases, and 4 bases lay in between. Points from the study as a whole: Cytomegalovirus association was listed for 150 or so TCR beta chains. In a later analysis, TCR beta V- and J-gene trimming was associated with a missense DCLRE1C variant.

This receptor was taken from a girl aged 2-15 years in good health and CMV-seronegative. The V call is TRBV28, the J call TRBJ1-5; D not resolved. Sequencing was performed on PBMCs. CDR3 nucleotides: TGTGCCAGCAGTTTAGCGGATCAGCCCCAGCATTTT. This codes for CASSLADQPQHF.